The rows below give T cell receptor beta chains drawn from one sample of a study of regulatory T cells in long-lasting Graves disease. TCRdb used MiXCR to reprocess the multiplex PCR reads, holding one entry per CDR3 protein. This sample has roughly 420,000 distinct CDR3 sequences; 16% occur once, and the top ten carry approximately 11%. These data were also reused for a study on T cells in Graves' hyperthyroidism and ophthalmopathy.

The specimen comprised peripheral blood mononuclear cells (PBMCs), sampled at new diagnosis, from a patient treated with antithyroid drugs. These receptor sequences come from a woman between 25 and 40 years old with Graves disease. CDR3s include the opening cysteine and the closing phenylalanine or tryptophan. Each record gives: V gene, J gene, D gene, CDR3 protein. The D gene is left open where the match is weak.

TRBV6-1	TRBJ2-3	.	CASSGQGGRTQYF
TRBV7-9	TRBJ1-2	TRBD1	CASSFIGQEGGYTF
TRBV28	TRBJ2-7	TRBD1	CASGVGGQGAFEQYF
TRBV18	TRBJ2-5	.	CASSPVRDSQETQYF
TRBV6-1	TRBJ1-6	TRBD1	CASSTDPMTGGGNSPLHF
TRBV6-1	TRBJ2-5	.	CASSRPNAKTQYF
TRBV4-1	TRBJ2-1	TRBD2	CASSQGSGAEFF
TRBV6-5	TRBJ1-1	.	CASSYQSRAPAFF
TRBV27	TRBJ2-7	.	CASRLGDKYEQYF
TRBV6-1	TRBJ2-3	.	CASSRGNTDTQYF